This T cell receptor beta chain is drawn from a study of pediatric ulcerative colitis. During colonoscopy, one to two rectal pinch biopsies were collected. Clones were read by immunoSEQ multiplex PCR, and TCRdb kept only the in-frame ones, dropping some. The data hold around 36,000 clones, with about 81% observed a single time. For this clone: Its specificity is not known.

Study findings and constraints: This repertoire reflects total lymphocytes rather than subpopulations like regulatory T cells. All ulcerative colitis patients, but no controls, carried a couple of rectal clonotypes. Substantially fewer templates came from a couple of patients' blood samples. Ulcerative colitis patients shared more blood-rectal clones than controls.

Trimming removed 4 bases from V and 4 bases from J, with 14 bases in between. Germline V CDR1 and CDR2: SGDLS, YYNGEE. The CDR3 length is 14 residues. The sequence came from a boy aged 5-17 years with mild ulcerative colitis. Sequencing was carried out using gut tissue. The chain uses TRBV9 and TRBJ1-2, with D uncertain. In DNA form, the CDR3 reads TGTGCCAGCAGCCCCCCCGAAGGTGGCTATGGCTACACCTTC. This sequence encodes CASSPPEGGYGYTF.